This T cell receptor (beta chain) was sequenced in a study of cytomegalovirus exposure and HLA in healthy donors. Study-wide findings and caveats: One later analysis reportedly identified an Asian-associated ancestry cluster that showed fewer N-insertions than the roughly 600-donor mean.

60 Vbeta and 13 Jbeta primers were used in PCR. Sequencing was performed with immunoSEQ multiplex PCR; in TCRdb, only in-frame clones are kept and a portion is missing. The table records some 190,000 clones, 76% of them present only once. About this clone itself: What it binds is unknown.

Germline lookup yields CDR1 MNHEY and CDR2 SMNVEV (reference sequence). The CDR3 extends over 13 amino acids. V lost 3 bases and J 7 bases, leaving 12 bases between the germline ends. The V gene is TRBV27, the J gene TRBJ2-5; weak D call: TRBD2 (6 bases). The sequencing input was PBMCs. This receptor was identified in a man aged 18 to 35 in good health and CMV-seronegative. CDR3 in DNA: TGTGCCAGCAGTTTTCGGGAGATGAGGACCCAGTACTTC. Translating it yields CASSFREMRTQYF.